This T cell receptor (beta chain) is drawn from a study of identifying expanded T cells in peripheral blood. The study's findings and limits: Around 1.2 clones differed between technical replicates, versus roughly 16 and 20 over time. Approximately two-week clone count variance significantly increased as total template count grew.

Assay used: immunoSEQ multiplex PCR; TCRdb lists only in-frame clones, some missing. The sample has 51,000 or so clones, 65% to 90% seen once. About this clone itself: The antigen is not known.

Germline V CDR1 and CDR2: SGHNT, YENEEA. CDR3 size: 15 residues. The junction had 5 bases not matched to a gene; V was cut back by 6 bases and J by 4 bases. No infections or other immune events were documented during collection. The V call is TRBV11-3, the J call TRBJ2-1; TRBD2 matches 11 bases. Source material: blood. The TCR originated in a person between 18 and 75 years old in good health. The CDR3 here is CASSGTSGTYNEQFF. CDR3 DNA sequence: TGTGCCAGCAGTGGGACTAGCGGTACGTACAATGAGCAGTTCTTC.